This is a list of T cell receptor beta chains from one sample in a study of shared clonotypes between healthy human individuals. This table comes from immunoSEQ multiplex PCR, and its TCRdb copy is limited to in-frame clones, with some not included. This table holds some 630,000 clones, 96% found once. Material for sequencing was naive CD8+ T cells sorted from blood. The receptors originated from a woman in her 30s in good health. Both conserved end residues are trimmed from each CDR3.

J gene	CDR3 length	V gene	CDR3 protein
TRBJ2-1	14	TRBV5-4	ASSYEWTSGITEQF
TRBJ2-3	12	TRBV5-4	ASNLGRFTDTQY
TRBJ2-7	15	TRBV4-2	ASSQEGQEASSYEQY
TRBJ2-1	11	TRBV27	ASSFGSNNEQF
TRBJ2-3	15	TRBV19	ASSSTGTGSSTDTQY
TRBJ2-6	17	TRBV28	ASSSVGLAGGSRANVLT
TRBJ1-1	16	TRBV10-2	ASSETGTGFSMNTEAF
TRBJ1-5	10	TRBV10-3	AISESNQPQH
TRBJ2-7	13	TRBV25-1	ASSELRVGGGEQY
TRBJ2-7	12	TRBV27	ASSFTEYPYEQY
TRBJ1-4	15	TRBV28	ASSLGPRGIGNEKLF
TRBJ2-7	13	TRBV13	ASSQGTSSSYEQY
TRBJ2-4	15	TRBV28	ASSLIAGGRAKNIQY
-	16	TRBV4-1	ASSQKLDPSGSLYEQY
TRBJ2-3	14	TRBV7-9	ASSLASQGFTDTQY
TRBJ2-7	13	TRBV6-1	ASSAPGTGFYEQY
TRBJ2-1	13	TRBV5-4	ASRVGGSSYNEQF
TRBJ1-2	11	TRBV4-1	ASSQGQTYGYT
TRBJ1-1	13	TRBV28	ASSFLQGWNTEAF
TRBJ2-1	11	TRBV19	ASSIGGGNEQF
TRBJ2-2	13	TRBV7-8	ASSSDRGRTGELF
TRBJ2-3	13	TRBV19	ASSTRLAGVDTQY
TRBJ1-5	13	TRBV6-1	ASSEWGDRDQPQH
TRBJ1-2	12	TRBV27	ASSLQGANYGYT
TRBJ2-5	14	TRBV5-1	ASSLGDRGRWETQY
TRBJ1-5	13	TRBV27	ASSYTGGGDQPQH
TRBJ2-3	13	TRBV19	ASSTTGAHTDTQY
TRBJ2-1	14	TRBV27	ASSLSGVGSYNEQF
TRBJ2-3	10	TRBV30	AWSVGPDTQY
TRBJ2-1	12	TRBV28	ASISAGQYNEQF
TRBJ1-5	12	TRBV6-5	ASSYGQANQPQH
TRBJ2-1	12	TRBV27	ASSLGGGINEQF